This TCR beta chain came from a study of CD8+CD57+ T cells in acquired aplastic anemia. Genomic DNA, serving as template, underwent TCR beta VDJ and CDR3 profiling. One entry per CDR3 protein, called by TCRdb with MiXCR from the reads. The sample lists about 150,000 distinct CDR3 sequences, 40% to 65% occurring once. CDR1 is DFQATT, CDR2 SNEGSKA, per germline (reference sequence). The CDR3 sequence is 11 residues long. V lost 0 bases and J lost 5, with 4 bases in between. Before being chosen for sequencing, patients had shown CD8+CD57+ cell expansion by flow cytometry. The rearrangement links TRBV20-1 to TRBJ2-5, with D uncertain. Sequenced input: sorted CD4+, CD8+, or CD8+CD57+ T cells (not recorded which) from PBMCs. The receptor comes from a human donor with aplastic anemia. CDR3 coding DNA: TGCAGTGCTAGAGATCTGGAGACCCAGTACTTC. It translates to CSARDLETQYF.